The text below deals with one T cell receptor beta chain. The antigen is not known. Separation from the 666-subject first cohort characterized the 120-subject validation cohort, to which the donors belonged. This specimen comes from a study of cytomegalovirus exposure and HLA in healthy donors. Study in general: The approximately 110 validation repertoires used a platform that matched the one used for the 600 to 750 first-cohort repertoires, as a later analysis reported. Study-wide results and caveats: It was reportedly the case that the classifier diagnosed cytomegalovirus status with high specificity and sensitivity.

The CDR3 is 15 residues long. The V and J ends lost 3 bases and 4 bases, in that order; junction bases with no gene match: 7. The germline CDR1 and CDR2 sequences are MGHRA and YSYEKL. Measured with immunoSEQ multiplex PCR; TCRdb has only the in-frame clones, and not every one. The repertoire has approximately 300,000 clones, roughly 89% of them found once; the top ten carry about 0.8%. This receptor was identified in a woman aged 18-29 years in good health and CMV-seronegative. Sequencing input: PBMCs. The J gene is TRBJ2-7, the V gene TRBV4-1; 9 bases are a match to TRBD2. For the CDR3, the DNA is TGCGCCAGCAGCCATATTAGCGGGAGTAGTTACGAGCAGTACTTC. Amino acid sequence: CASSHISGSSYEQYF.